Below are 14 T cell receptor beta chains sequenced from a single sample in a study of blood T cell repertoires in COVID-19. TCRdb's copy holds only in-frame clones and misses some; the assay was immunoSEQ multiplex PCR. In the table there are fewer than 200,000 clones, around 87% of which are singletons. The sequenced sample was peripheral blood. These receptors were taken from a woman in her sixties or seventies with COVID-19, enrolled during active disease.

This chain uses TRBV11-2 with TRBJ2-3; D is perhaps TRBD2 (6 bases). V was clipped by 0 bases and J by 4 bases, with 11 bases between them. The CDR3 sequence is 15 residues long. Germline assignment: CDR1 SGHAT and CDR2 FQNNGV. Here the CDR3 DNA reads TGTGCCAGCAGCTTAGACCGGGAGCCCTCAGATACGCAGTATTTT. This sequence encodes CASSLDREPSDTQYF.

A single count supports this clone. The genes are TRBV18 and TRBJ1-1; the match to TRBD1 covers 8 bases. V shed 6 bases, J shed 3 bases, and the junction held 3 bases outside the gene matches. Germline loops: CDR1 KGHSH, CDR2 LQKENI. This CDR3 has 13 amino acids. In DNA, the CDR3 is TGTGCCAGCTCCCAACAGGGGGACACTGAAGCTTTCTTT. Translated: CASSQQGDTEAFF.

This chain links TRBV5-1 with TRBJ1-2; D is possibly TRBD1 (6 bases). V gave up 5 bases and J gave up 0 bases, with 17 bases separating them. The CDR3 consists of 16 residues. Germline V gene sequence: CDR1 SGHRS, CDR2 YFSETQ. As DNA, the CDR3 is TGCGCCAGCAGTTCAACCCGACAGGCGGCTAACTATGGCTACACCTTC. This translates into CASSSTRQAANYGYTF.

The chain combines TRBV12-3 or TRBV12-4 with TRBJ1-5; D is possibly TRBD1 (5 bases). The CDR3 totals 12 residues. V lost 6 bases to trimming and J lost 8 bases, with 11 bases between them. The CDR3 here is CASSTQGEPQHF. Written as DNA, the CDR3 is TGTGCCAGCAGCACACAAGGGGAGCCCCAGCATTTT.

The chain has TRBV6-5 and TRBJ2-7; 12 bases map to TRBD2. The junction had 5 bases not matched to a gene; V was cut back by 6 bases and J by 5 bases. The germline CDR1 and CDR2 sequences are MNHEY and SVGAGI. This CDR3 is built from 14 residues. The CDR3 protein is CASRLAGGPHEQYF. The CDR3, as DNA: TGTGCCAGCAGGCTAGCGGGAGGGCCCCACGAGCAGTACTTC.

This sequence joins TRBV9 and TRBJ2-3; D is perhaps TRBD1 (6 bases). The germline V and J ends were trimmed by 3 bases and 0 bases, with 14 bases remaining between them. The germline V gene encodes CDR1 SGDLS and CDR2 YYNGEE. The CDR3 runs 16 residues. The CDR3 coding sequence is TGTGCCAGCAGCGGCGGACAGACCCGTAGCACAGATACGCAGTATTTT. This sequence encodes CASSGGQTRSTDTQYF.

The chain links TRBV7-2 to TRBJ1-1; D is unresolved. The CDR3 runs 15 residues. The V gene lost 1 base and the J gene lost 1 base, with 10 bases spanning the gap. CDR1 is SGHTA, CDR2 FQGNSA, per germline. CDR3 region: CASSLVSGKNTEAFF. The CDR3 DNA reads TGTGCCAGCAGCTTAGTTTCGGGGAAGAACACTGAAGCTTTCTTT.

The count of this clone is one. The CDR3 here is CATSDSRGNRNTEAFF. The CDR3 DNA sequence: TGTGCCACCAGTGATTCTCGGGGTAATAGGAACACTGAAGCTTTCTTT. The V call is TRBV24-1, the J call TRBJ1-1; D gene ambiguous. CDR1 and CDR2 (germline): KGHDR, SFDVKD. The CDR3 has 16 amino acids. The V end was cut by 2 bases, the J end by 1 base, with 13 bases between.

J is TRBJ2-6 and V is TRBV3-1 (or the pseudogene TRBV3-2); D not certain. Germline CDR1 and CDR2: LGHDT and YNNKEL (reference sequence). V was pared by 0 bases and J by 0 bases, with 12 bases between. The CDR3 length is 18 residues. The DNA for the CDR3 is TGTGCCAGCAGCCAAGACCCCCCATTCCACTCTGGGGCCAACGTCCTGACTTTC. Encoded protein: CASSQDPPFHSGANVLTF.

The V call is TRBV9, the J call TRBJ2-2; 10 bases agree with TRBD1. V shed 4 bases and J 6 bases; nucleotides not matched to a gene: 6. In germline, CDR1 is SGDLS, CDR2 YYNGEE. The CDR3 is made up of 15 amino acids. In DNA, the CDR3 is TGTGCCAGCAGCACCGGGACAGGGGCCCCCGGGGAGCTGTTTTTT. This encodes CASSTGTGAPGELFF.

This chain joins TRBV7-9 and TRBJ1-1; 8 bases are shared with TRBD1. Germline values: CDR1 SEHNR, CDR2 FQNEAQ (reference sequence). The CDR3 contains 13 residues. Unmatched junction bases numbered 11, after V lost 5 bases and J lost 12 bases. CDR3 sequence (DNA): TGTGCCAGCAGCAAAAATCCGGGACAGGAGACTTTCTTT. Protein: CASSKNPGQETFF.

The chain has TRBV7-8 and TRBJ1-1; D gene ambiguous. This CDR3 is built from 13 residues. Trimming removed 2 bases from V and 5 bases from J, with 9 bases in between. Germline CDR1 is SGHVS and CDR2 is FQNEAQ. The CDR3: CASSLIRGTEAFF. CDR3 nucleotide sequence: TGTGCCAGCAGCTTAATCCGGGGAACTGAAGCTTTCTTT. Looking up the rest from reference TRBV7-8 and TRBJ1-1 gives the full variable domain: GAGVSQSPRYKVAKRGQDVALRCDPISGHVSLFWYQQALGQGPEFLTYFQNEAQLDKSGLPSDRFFAERPEGSVSTLKIQRTQQEDSAVYLCASSLIRGTEAFFGQGTRLTVV.

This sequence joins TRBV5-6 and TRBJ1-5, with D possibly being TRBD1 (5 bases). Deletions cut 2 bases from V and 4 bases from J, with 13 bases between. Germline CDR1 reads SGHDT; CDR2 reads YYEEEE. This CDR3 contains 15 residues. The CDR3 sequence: CASSLGSGWNQPQHF. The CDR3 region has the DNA TGTGCCAGCAGCTTAGGGTCAGGGTGGAATCAGCCCCAGCATTTT.

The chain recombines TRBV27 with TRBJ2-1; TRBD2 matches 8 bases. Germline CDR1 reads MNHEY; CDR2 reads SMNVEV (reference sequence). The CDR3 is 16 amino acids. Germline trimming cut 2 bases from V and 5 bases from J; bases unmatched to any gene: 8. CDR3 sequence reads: CASSLLAGTRDNEQFF. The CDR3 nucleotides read TGTGCCAGCAGTTTACTCGCCGGGACTAGAGACAATGAGCAGTTCTTC.